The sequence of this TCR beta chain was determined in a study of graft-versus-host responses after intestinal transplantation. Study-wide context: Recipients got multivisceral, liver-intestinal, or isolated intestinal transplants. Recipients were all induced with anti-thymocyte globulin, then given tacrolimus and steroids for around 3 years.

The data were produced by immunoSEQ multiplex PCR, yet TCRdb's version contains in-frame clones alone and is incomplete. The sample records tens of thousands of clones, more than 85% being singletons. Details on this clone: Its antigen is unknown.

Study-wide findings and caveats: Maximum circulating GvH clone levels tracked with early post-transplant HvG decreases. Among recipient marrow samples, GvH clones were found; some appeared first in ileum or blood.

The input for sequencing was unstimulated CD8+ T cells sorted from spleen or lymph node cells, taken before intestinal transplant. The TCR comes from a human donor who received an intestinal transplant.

The CDR3 nucleotides read TGCGCCAGCAGCTTAGGAGGGACCGGGGAGCTGTTTTTT. This encodes CASSLGGTGELFF. The gene calls are TRBV5-1 and TRBJ2-2, with D perhaps matching TRBD2 (6 bases). Trimming cost V 2 bases and J 5 bases, with 7 bases left between them. CDR1 is SGHRS, CDR2 YFSETQ, per germline. The CDR3 length is 13 residues.